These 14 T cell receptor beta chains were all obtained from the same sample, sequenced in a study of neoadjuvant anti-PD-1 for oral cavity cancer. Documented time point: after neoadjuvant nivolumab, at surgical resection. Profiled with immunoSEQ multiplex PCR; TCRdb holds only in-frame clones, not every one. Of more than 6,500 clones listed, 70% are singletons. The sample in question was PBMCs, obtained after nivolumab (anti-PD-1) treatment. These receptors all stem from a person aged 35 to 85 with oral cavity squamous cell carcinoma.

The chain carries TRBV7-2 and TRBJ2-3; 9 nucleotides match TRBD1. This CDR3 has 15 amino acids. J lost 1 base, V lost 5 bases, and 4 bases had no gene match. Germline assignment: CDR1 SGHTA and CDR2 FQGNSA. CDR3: CASSTGGAGTDTQYF. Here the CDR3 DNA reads TGTGCCAGCAGCACAGGGGGCGCAGGCACAGATACGCAGTATTTT.

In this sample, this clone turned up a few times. Here the CDR3 DNA reads TGTGCCAGCAGCTTAGAGCTAGCGGGCCTATACAATGAGCAGTTCTTC. Its translation: CASSLELAGLYNEQFF. The chain employs TRBV7-9 and TRBJ2-1; TRBD2 aligns across 8 bases. CDR3 length: 16 residues. Germline V gene sequence: CDR1 SEHNR, CDR2 FQNEAQ (reference sequence). Germline trimming cut 1 base from V and 4 bases from J; bases unmatched to any gene: 6.

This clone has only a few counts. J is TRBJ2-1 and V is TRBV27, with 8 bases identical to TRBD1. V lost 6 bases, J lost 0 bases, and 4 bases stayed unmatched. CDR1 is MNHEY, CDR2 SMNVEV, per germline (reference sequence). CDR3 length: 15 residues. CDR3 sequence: CASSAGQGSYNEQFF. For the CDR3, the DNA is TGTGCCAGCAGCGCCGGACAGGGCTCCTACAATGAGCAGTTCTTC.

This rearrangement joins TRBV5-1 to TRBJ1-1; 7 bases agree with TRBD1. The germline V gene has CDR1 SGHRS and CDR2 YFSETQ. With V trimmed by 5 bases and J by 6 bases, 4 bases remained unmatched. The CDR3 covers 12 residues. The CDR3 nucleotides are TGCGCCAGCAGAGACAGGGCCCCTGAAGCTTTCTTT. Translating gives CASRDRAPEAFF.

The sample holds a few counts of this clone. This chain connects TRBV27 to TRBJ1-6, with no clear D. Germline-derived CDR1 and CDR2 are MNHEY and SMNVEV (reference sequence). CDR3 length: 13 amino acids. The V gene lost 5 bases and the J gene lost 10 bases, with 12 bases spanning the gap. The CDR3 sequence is CASSVGGLSPLHF. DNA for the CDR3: TGTGCCAGCAGTGTAGGAGGCCTATCACCCCTCCACTTT.

In nucleotides, the CDR3 is TGCGCCAGCAGCCAAGCGGCTAGCGGGGGGAGTTCGGGACCGCCGGATACGCAGTATTTT. This gives the protein CASSQAASGGSSGPPDTQYF. The chain recombines TRBV4-3 with TRBJ2-3, with TRBD2 matching 11 bases. J gave up 6 bases and V 1 base, and 18 bases lay outside the gene matches. The CDR3 loop spans 20 amino acids. In germline, CDR1 is LGHNA, CDR2 YSLEER.

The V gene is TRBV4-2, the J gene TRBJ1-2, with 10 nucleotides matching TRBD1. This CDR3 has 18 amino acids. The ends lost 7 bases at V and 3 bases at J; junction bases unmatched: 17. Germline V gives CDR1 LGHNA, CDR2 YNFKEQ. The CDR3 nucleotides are TGTGCCAGCACCCCAAGGGGCCCTGGGACAGGGGAGTACTATGGCTACACCTTC. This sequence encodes CASTPRGPGTGEYYGYTF.

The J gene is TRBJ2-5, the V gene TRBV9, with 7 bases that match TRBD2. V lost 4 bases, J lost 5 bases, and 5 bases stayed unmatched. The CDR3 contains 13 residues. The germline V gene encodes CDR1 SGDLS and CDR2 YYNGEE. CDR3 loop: CASSRSGAETQYF. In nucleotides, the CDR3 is TGTGCCAGCAGCCGGAGCGGGGCTGAGACCCAGTACTTC.

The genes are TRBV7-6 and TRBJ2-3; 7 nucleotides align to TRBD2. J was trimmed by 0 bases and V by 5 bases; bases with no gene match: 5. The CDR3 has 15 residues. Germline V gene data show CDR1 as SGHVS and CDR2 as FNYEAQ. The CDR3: CASSPSGASTDTQYF. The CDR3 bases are TGTGCCAGCAGCCCAAGCGGGGCTAGCACAGATACGCAGTATTTT. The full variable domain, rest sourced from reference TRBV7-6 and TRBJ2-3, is GAGVSQSPRYKVTKRGQDVALRCDPISGHVSLYWYRQALGQGPEFLTYFNYEAQQDKSGLPNDRFSAERPEGSISTLTIQRTEQRDSAMYRCASSPSGASTDTQYFGPGTRLTVL.

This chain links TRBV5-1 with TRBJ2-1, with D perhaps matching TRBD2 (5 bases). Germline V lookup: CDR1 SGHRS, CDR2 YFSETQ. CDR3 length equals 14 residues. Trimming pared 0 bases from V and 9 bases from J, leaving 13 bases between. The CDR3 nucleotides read TGCGCCAGCAGCTTGGCGGGGAGCGGCCGTGAGCAGTTCTTC. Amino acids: CASSLAGSGREQFF. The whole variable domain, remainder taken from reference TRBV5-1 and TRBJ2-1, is KAGVTQTPRYLIKTRGQQVTLSCSPISGHRSVSWYQQTPGQGLQFLFEYFSETQRNKGNFPGRFSGRQFSNSRSEMNVSTLELGDSALYLCASSLAGSGREQFFGPGTRLTVL.

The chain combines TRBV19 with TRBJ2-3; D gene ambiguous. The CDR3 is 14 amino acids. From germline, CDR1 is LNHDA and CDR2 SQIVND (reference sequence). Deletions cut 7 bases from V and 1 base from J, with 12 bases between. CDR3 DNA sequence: TGTGCCAGTACCAAGAGAGGTGGCACAGATACGCAGTATTTT. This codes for CASTKRGGTDTQYF.

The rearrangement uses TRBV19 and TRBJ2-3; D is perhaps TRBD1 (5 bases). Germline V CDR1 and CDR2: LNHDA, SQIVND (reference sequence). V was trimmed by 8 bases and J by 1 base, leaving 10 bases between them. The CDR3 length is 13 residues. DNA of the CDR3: TGTGCCAGTTCAGGCAGGGGCACAGATACGCAGTATTTT. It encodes CASSGRGTDTQYF.

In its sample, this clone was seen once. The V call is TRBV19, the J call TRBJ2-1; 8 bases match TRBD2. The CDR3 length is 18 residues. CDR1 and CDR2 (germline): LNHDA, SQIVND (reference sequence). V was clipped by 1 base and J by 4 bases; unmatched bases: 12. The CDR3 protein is CASSIGAPSGSSYNEQFF. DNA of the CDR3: TGTGCCAGTAGTATAGGTGCGCCTAGCGGGTCCTCATACAATGAGCAGTTCTTC.

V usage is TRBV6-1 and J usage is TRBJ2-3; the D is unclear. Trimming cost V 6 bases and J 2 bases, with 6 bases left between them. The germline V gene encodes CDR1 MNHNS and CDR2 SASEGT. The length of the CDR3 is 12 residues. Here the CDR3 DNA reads TGTGCCAGCAGGACCGTCACAGATACGCAGTATTTT. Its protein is CASRTVTDTQYF.